The 25 T cell receptor beta chains below come from one sample, sequenced in a study of cytotoxic CD8 clonotypes in ibrutinib-treated CLL. Using immunoSEQ multiplex PCR, the repertoire was profiled, and TCRdb retains in-frame clones only, with some absent. The data hold some 150,000 clones, with 79% observed a single time. Source: PBMCs, taken after 12 months of ibrutinib treatment. The receptor set was obtained from a human donor with chronic lymphocytic leukemia.

The chain links TRBV11-2 to TRBJ2-1; no clear D gene. The V end lost 1 base, the J end lost 4 bases, and 11 bases lay between the germline ends. Germline CDR1 is SGHAT and CDR2 is FQNNGV. This CDR3 contains 15 residues. The CDR3 nucleotides read TGTGCCAGCAGCTTAGGGGCCCTGGGGTACAATGAGCAGTTCTTC. It yields the protein CASSLGALGYNEQFF.

This chain joins TRBV18 and TRBJ1-4; the D is unclear. V was clipped by 4 bases and J by 7 bases, with 13 bases between them. Germline-derived CDR1 and CDR2 are KGHSH and LQKENI. The CDR3 consists of 14 residues. CDR3 residues: CASSQTTAAEKLFF. CDR3 coding DNA: TGTGCCAGCTCACAAACGACGGCTGCTGAAAAACTGTTTTTT.

This clone was observed a few times. This chain links TRBV6-6 with TRBJ1-5; 7 nucleotides agree with TRBD1. Germline CDR1 is MNHNY and CDR2 is SVGAGI (reference sequence). This CDR3 is built from 14 residues. The junction had 4 bases not matched to a gene; V was cut back by 4 bases and J by 4 bases. The CDR3 coding sequence is TGTGCCAGCAGTTGGACAGGCGGAAATCAGCCCCAGCATTTT. Its translation is CASSWTGGNQPQHF.

The chain recombines TRBV19 with TRBJ2-1, with 8 positions matching TRBD1. The V gene's germline CDR1 is LNHDA and CDR2 SQIVND (reference sequence). The CDR3 length is 17 residues. Unmatched junction bases numbered 15, after V lost 4 bases and J lost 7 bases. CDR3 in amino acids: CASSTWNGQGIWNEQFF. Here the CDR3 DNA reads TGTGCCAGTAGTACATGGAATGGACAGGGAATTTGGAATGAGCAGTTCTTC.

The V call is TRBV7-6, the J call TRBJ2-2; 10 bases are shared with TRBD2. V dropped 1 base and J dropped 3; count of bases not matched to a gene: 5. CDR1 is SGHVS, CDR2 FNYEAQ, per germline. There are 17 residues in the CDR3. The DNA of the CDR3 is TGTGCCAGCAGCTTAGGGACTAGCGGAACCTACACCGGGGAGCTGTTTTTT. Protein product: CASSLGTSGTYTGELFF.

CDR3 coding DNA: TGTGCCAGCAGCTTGATTGGGACACAGAACTATGGCTACACCTTC. It is translated as CASSLIGTQNYGYTF. The chain links TRBV5-6 to TRBJ1-2, with D maybe TRBD1 (6 bases). In germline, CDR1 is SGHDT, CDR2 YYEEEE. Trimming took 1 base from V and 2 from J, leaving 12 bases between them. This CDR3 spans 15 amino acids. The complete variable domain, with remaining parts taken from reference TRBV5-6 and TRBJ1-2, reads DAGVTQSPTHLIKTRGQQVTLRCSPKSGHDTVSWYQQALGQGPQFIFQYYEEEERQRGNFPDRFSGHQFPNYSSELNVNALLLGDSALYLCASSLIGTQNYGYTFGSGTRLTVV.

This chain connects TRBV27 to TRBJ1-2; TRBD1 aligns across 10 bases. The CDR3 runs to 15 residues. J lost 4 bases, V lost 2 bases, and 4 bases had no gene match. Germline V gene data show CDR1 as MNHEY and CDR2 as SMNVEV (reference sequence). In DNA, the CDR3 is TGTGCCAGCAGTTTAACCGGGACAGGGGTCTATGGCTACACCTTC. This encodes CASSLTGTGVYGYTF.

This clone was seen just once. J is TRBJ1-2 and V is TRBV16; D is undetermined. Germline CDR1 is KGHSY and CDR2 is FQNENV. V lost 0 bases to trimming and J lost 7 bases, with 15 bases between them. The CDR3 loop spans 15 amino acids. The CDR3 here is CASSQSTGGYGGYTF. The CDR3 nucleotides read TGTGCCAGCAGCCAATCGACGGGCGGCTACGGTGGCTACACCTTC.

The J gene is TRBJ2-1, the V gene TRBV25-1; D is unclear. The CDR3 runs 13 residues. CDR1 and CDR2 from the germline V gene are MGHDK and SYGVNS. The V end lost 6 bases, the J end lost 12 bases, and 18 bases lay between the germline ends. The CDR3 DNA reads TGTGCCAGCAGCTCCGGGCCAGTAGATGGGCAGTTCTTC. Protein product: CASSSGPVDGQFF.

J is TRBJ2-7 and V is TRBV5-4; the D is unclear. The length of the CDR3 is 13 residues. Germline CDR1 is SGHNT and CDR2 is YYREEE (reference sequence). Trimming removed 4 bases from V and 0 bases from J, with 8 bases in between. The CDR3 is CASSPLSSYEQYF. In nucleotides, the CDR3 is TGTGCCAGCAGCCCGTTGAGCTCCTACGAGCAGTACTTC.

The CDR3, as DNA: TGTGCCAGCAGCTTGGGGCAGTCCTACGAGCAGTACTTC. The encoded protein is CASSLGQSYEQYF. The rearrangement links TRBV5-4 to TRBJ2-7; D is ambiguous. This CDR3 is built from 13 residues. Germline V gene lookup returns CDR1 SGHNT and CDR2 YYREEE (reference sequence). The V gene lost 0 bases and the J gene lost 1 base, with 5 bases spanning the gap. The whole variable domain, remainder taken from reference TRBV5-4 and TRBJ2-7, is ETGVTQSPTHLIKTRGQQVTLRCSSQSGHNTVSWYQQALGQGPQFIFQYYREEENGRGNFPPRFSGLQFPNYSSELNVNALELDDSALYLCASSLGQSYEQYFGPGTRLTVT.

The V and J genes are TRBV7-6 and TRBJ2-1; the D gene is possibly TRBD2 (6 bases). V shed 1 base and J shed 6 bases, with 10 bases lying between them. The CDR3 covers 14 residues. Germline loops: CDR1 SGHVS, CDR2 FNYEAQ. DNA of the CDR3: TGTGCCAGCAGCTTAGTGGGACTTGGCAATGAGCAGTTCTTC. Protein: CASSLVGLGNEQFF.

This clone was seen only a few times. V is TRBV18 and J is TRBJ2-3; 9 positions match TRBD1. This CDR3 is built from 15 residues. CDR1 KGHSH and CDR2 LQKENI come from the germline V gene. V shed 3 bases, J shed 2 bases, and the junction held 3 bases outside the gene matches. The CDR3 coding sequence is TGTGCCAGCTCACCTAGGGACAGGGACACAGATACGCAGTATTTT. Encoded protein: CASSPRDRDTDTQYF.

This chain links TRBV10-2 with TRBJ2-1; 7 bases fit TRBD2. Germline lookup yields CDR1 WSHSY and CDR2 SAAADI. The V gene end was trimmed by 0 bases and the J gene end by 7 bases; junction bases not matched to a gene: 3. The length of the CDR3 is 14 residues. CDR3 coding DNA: TGCGCCAGCAGTGAGTCGAAAGCGGGGAATGAGCAGTTCTTC. Translation gives CASSESKAGNEQFF.

The chain recombines TRBV6-5 with TRBJ1-4, with D perhaps TRBD1 (5 bases). The CDR3 runs 15 residues. Trimming stripped 0 bases from V and 8 bases from J, with 13 bases between. The germline gives CDR1 MNHEY, CDR2 SVGAGI. The CDR3 sequence: CASSYSGGAGEKLFF. In DNA form, the CDR3 reads TGTGCCAGCAGTTACTCCGGCGGGGCCGGGGAAAAACTGTTTTTT.

The sample holds one count of this clone. This sequence joins TRBV18 and TRBJ2-5; the D gene is possibly TRBD2 (6 bases). Germline-derived CDR1 and CDR2 are KGHSH and LQKENI. The CDR3 loop spans 14 amino acids. The ends were cut back, 6 bases at V and 0 bases at J, with 11 bases in the middle. CDR3 region: CASSIADYQETQYF. The CDR3 bases are TGTGCCAGCTCCATAGCGGACTACCAAGAGACCCAGTACTTC. Looking up the rest from reference TRBV18 and TRBJ2-5 gives the full variable domain: NAGVMQNPRHLVRRRGQEARLRCSPMKGHSHVYWYRQLPEEGLKFMVYLQKENIIDESGMPKERFSAEFPKEGPSILRIQQVVRGDSAAYFCASSIADYQETQYFGPGTRLLVL.

This chain connects TRBV5-1 to TRBJ2-6; D uncertain. Germline CDR1 is SGHRS and CDR2 is YFSETQ. The CDR3 runs 19 residues. Between the trimmed V and J ends, which lost 2 bases and 0 bases, there was a span of 18 bases. Written as DNA, the CDR3 is TGCGCCAGCAGCTTTCCTTTCCCAGGAACCCTCTCTGGGGCCAACGTCCTGACTTTC. Translation gives CASSFPFPGTLSGANVLTF.

The rearrangement joins TRBV5-4 to TRBJ2-1, with D unresolved. CDR3 length equals 15 residues. Germline CDR1 is SGHNT and CDR2 is YYREEE (reference sequence). The V and J ends lost 4 bases and 6 bases respectively, with 17 bases between them. CDR3 in DNA: TGTGCCAGCAGCAAAGTAGGCCTACCATTCAATGAGCAGTTCTTC. Amino acids: CASSKVGLPFNEQFF.

The chain couples TRBV18 to TRBJ1-4; D is uncertain. Germline V gives CDR1 KGHSH, CDR2 LQKENI. V gave up 3 bases and J gave up 6 bases, with 8 bases separating them. The CDR3 is made up of 13 amino acids. In DNA, the CDR3 is TGTGCCAGCTCACCGCCCGGGGATGAAAAACTGTTTTTT. This translates into CASSPPGDEKLFF.

The chain uses TRBV18 and TRBJ2-7; 8 bases fit TRBD2. J gave up 3 bases and V 6 bases, and 13 bases lay outside the gene matches. This CDR3 comprises 16 residues. The germline V gene encodes CDR1 KGHSH and CDR2 LQKENI. The CDR3 DNA reads as TGTGCCAGCTCCCTGTCGGGTAGAGCGGGGGACTACGAGCAGTACTTC. Its translation is CASSLSGRAGDYEQYF. The complete variable domain, with remaining parts taken from reference TRBV18 and TRBJ2-7, reads NAGVMQNPRHLVRRRGQEARLRCSPMKGHSHVYWYRQLPEEGLKFMVYLQKENIIDESGMPKERFSAEFPKEGPSILRIQQVVRGDSAAYFCASSLSGRAGDYEQYFGPGTRLTVT.

This clone was detected a few times. The chain links TRBV15 to TRBJ1-2, with 7 bases fitting TRBD1. This CDR3 contains 15 residues. In germline, CDR1 is LNHNV, CDR2 YYDKDF (reference sequence). V was clipped by 5 bases and J by 2 bases; unmatched bases: 8. The CDR3: CATSVTGLGNYGYTF. The CDR3 nucleotides are TGTGCCACCAGCGTGACAGGGCTGGGCAACTATGGCTACACCTTC.

V is TRBV7-3 and J is TRBJ2-1; 9 bases match TRBD2. V was clipped by 1 base and J by 10 bases; unmatched bases: 14. Germline V gives CDR1 SGHTA, CDR2 FQGTGA. The CDR3 is made up of 17 amino acids. The CDR3 sequence is CASSLRGAGGPSREQFF. In DNA form, the CDR3 reads TGTGCCAGCAGCTTAAGAGGGGCGGGAGGGCCGAGTCGAGAGCAGTTCTTC.

The chain carries TRBV6-5 and TRBJ1-2; no definite D call. V dropped 2 bases and J dropped 5 bases, with 9 bases sitting between them. The CDR3 is 13 residues long. Germline CDR1 is MNHEY and CDR2 is SVGAGI. DNA of the CDR3: TGTGCCAGCAGTTACGGGCGGGAGTATGGCTACACCTTC. Amino acids: CASSYGREYGYTF.

The rearrangement uses TRBV4-3 and TRBJ2-5; 8 bases match TRBD2. This CDR3 is built from 16 residues. Germline V gene data show CDR1 as LGHNA and CDR2 as YSLEER. The trim removed 3 bases at V and 1 base at J, leaving 7 bases unmatched. The CDR3 loop is CASSQGFSGVQETQYF. The CDR3 nucleotides read TGCGCCAGCAGCCAGGGATTTAGCGGGGTCCAAGAGACCCAGTACTTC.

The rearrangement uses TRBV7-9 and TRBJ1-5; no clear D. The germline V and J ends were trimmed by 2 bases and 5 bases, with 7 bases remaining between them. Germline V CDR1 and CDR2: SEHNR, FQNEAQ (reference sequence). This CDR3 contains 13 residues. The CDR3 coding sequence is TGTGCCAGCAGCTTAAGTACGGATCAGCCCCAGCATTTT. Its translation is CASSLSTDQPQHF.